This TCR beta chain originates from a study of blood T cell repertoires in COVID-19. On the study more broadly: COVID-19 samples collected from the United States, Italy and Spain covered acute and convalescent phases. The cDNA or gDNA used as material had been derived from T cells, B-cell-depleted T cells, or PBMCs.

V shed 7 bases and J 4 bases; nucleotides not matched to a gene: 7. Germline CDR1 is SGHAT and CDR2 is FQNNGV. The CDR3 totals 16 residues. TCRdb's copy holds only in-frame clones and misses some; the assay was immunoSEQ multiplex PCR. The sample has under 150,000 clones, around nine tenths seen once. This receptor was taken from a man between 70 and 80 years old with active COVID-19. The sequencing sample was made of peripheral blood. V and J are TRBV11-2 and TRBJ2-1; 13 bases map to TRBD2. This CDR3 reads CASNQLAGGLYNEQFF. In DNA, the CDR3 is TGTGCCAGCAATCAACTAGCGGGAGGGCTGTACAATGAGCAGTTCTTC. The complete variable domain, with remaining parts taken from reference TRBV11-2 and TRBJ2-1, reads EAGVAQSPRYKIIEKRQSVAFWCNPISGHATLYWYQQILGQGPKLLIQFQNNGVVDDSQLPKDRFSAERLKGVDSTLKIQPAKLEDSAVYLCASNQLAGGLYNEQFFGPGTRLTVL.